Below, one TCR beta chain is given with its context. This clonotype has a single count. Which antigen it targets is not known. No base quality information exists; no much larger clone differs at one position. One read offers little support. RNA was extracted using the RNeasy kit, and roughly 0.45 to 1 microgram was reverse transcribed with random hexamers. The immunoSEQ multiplex PCR assay, which covers 54 Vbeta and 13 Jbeta segments, was used to amplify TCR beta CDR3 regions. PCR amplification bias was corrected by using a synthetic template baseline for primer optimization and computational correction. On the study's bioinformatics: Reads were assigned to V, D and J genes according to IMGT and analyzed in immunoSEQ Analyzer, with only productive sequences retained. Clonality was calculated as one minus the Shannon entropy normalized by log2 of the number of productive unique sequences. For each patient and control, public and private clones were evaluated within the 100 most prevalent clones. Clones were defined as Susac-specific if absent from the healthy and MS cohorts, from 1052 published viral clones and from other ImmuneACCESS disease sequences. TCRdb reprocessing: public reads trimmed at Q25 with fastp, clones called with MiXCR, in-frame beta chains kept. Rows with one shared CDR3 protein collapse into an entry with the most common genes and DNA. The V and J calls reflect TCRdb's pipeline rather than the authors' work. The sample table records about 66,000 distinct CDR3 sequences; around 95% of these occur just once. 0.56% of the sample is taken by the ten largest.

This sample was taken from a study of CD8 T cells in Susac syndrome (dated by TCRdb to between 2019 and 2020). About the study as a whole: Whether CD8+ T cell activation and differentiation in Susac syndrome was antigen driven was tested using repertoire sequencing. The clonality of the CD8+ T cell repertoire was compared across about 12 healthy donors, 14 Susac syndrome patients and 15 multiple sclerosis patients.

Peripheral blood CD8+ and CD4+ T cells from healthy donors, Susac syndrome patients and multiple sclerosis patients were profiled by high-throughput TCR beta sequencing. The multiple sclerosis controls were treatment-naive patients whose relapsing-remitting disease, either stable or active, fulfilled the revised McDonald criteria. CD8+ TEMRA cells were enriched by FACS, while bulk CD8+ and CD4+ T cells were purified by magnetic negative isolation. Blood was drawn into EDTA tubes, processed within 24 hours, and PBMCs were isolated by density gradient centrifugation. PBMCs intended for TCR sequencing were cryopreserved in liquid nitrogen and thawed later in a water bath at 37 degrees C. The sorted or isolated CD4+, CD8+ and CD8+ TEMRA cells had a purity of 90% or higher. The investigation overall reported the following: The study acknowledged that relatively few individuals were included in the TCR sequencing and HLA analysis.

The germline V gene specifies SQVTM as CDR1 and ANQGSEA as CDR2. Clipping removes 7 bases from V and 4 bases from J, with 5 as the unmatched junction base count. Its CDR3 holds 12 amino acids, cysteine through phenylalanine. Only the CDR3 DNA stays, 36 bases, in frame from base 1. The V and J genes are TRBV29-1 and TRBJ1-2, with 8 bases aligning to TRBD1. The receptor's source is a human donor with multiple sclerosis. What was sequenced was CD8+ T cells from PBMCs. CDR3 reads: CSATGGFYGYTF. At the DNA level, the sequence is TGCAGCGCCACAGGGGGTTTCTATGGCTACACCTTC.